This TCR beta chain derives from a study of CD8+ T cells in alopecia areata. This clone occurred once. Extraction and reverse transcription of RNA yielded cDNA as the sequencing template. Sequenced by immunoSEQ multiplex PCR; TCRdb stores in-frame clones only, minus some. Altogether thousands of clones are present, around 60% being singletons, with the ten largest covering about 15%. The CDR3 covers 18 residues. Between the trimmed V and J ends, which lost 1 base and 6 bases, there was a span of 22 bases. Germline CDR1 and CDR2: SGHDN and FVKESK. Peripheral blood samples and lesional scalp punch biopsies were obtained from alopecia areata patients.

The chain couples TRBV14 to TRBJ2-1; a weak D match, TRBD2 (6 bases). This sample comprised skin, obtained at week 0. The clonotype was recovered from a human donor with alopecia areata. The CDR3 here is CASSQVGWGDGNPNEQFF. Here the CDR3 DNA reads TGTGCCAGCAGCCAAGTGGGGTGGGGGGACGGTAACCCCAATGAGCAGTTCTTC.